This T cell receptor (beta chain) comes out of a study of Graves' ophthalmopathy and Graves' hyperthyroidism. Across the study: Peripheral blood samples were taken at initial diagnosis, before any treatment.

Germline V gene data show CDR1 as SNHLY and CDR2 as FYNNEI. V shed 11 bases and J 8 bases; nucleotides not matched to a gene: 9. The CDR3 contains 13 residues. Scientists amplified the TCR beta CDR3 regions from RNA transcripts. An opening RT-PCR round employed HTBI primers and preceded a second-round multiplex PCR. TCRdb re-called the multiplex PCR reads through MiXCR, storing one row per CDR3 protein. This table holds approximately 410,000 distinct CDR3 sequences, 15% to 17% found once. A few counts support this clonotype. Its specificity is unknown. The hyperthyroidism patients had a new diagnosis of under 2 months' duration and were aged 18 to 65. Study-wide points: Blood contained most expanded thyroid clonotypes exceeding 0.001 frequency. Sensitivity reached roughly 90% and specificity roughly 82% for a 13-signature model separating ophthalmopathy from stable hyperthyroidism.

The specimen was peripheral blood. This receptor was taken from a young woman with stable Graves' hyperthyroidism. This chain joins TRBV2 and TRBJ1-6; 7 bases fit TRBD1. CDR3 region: CAGQTGFYSPLHF. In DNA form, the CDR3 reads TGTGCCGGCCAGACAGGGTTTTATTCACCCCTCCACTTT.